The 22 T cell receptor beta chains listed next were all sequenced from one sample in a study of breast tumors, draining lymph nodes, adjacent tissues (dated by TCRdb to the mid-2010s). The library was generated by multiplex PCR. These reads were obtained on an Illumina HiSeq 2000. TCRdb reprocessed the public reads (quality trimming at Q25 with fastp, clone calling with MiXCR) and kept in-frame beta chains. For every CDR3 protein sequence, its rows merge into one entry that carries the most common genes and DNA. The sample profile shows tens of thousands of distinct CDR3 sequences; about 23% of them were found once. The top ten constitute approximately 8% of the sample. What was sequenced was breast tumor tissue. The receptors originated from a female donor with breast cancer. Some clones in this sample may be carry-over from other donors' samples.

This clonotype was seen repeatedly, ten times or more. This chain links TRBV27 with TRBJ1-6; D not resolved. CDR1 and CDR2 from the germline V gene are MNHEY and SMNVEV (reference sequence). Trimming took 5 bases from V and 9 from J, leaving 8 bases between them. The CDR3 has 12 residues. The CDR3 DNA is TGTGCCAGCAGTCTGATAGGTTCACCCCTCCACTTT. Translating it yields CASSLIGSPLHF.

This clonotype turned up a few times. The chain joins TRBV2 to TRBJ2-1, with D tentatively TRBD1 (5 bases). Germline CDR1 and CDR2: SNHLY and FYNNEI. Trimming took 7 bases from V and 6 from J, leaving 10 bases between them. This CDR3 comprises 12 residues. For the CDR3, the DNA is TGTGCCAGCAAGGCGACAGTCAATGAGCAGTTCTTC. As protein: CASKATVNEQFF.

Points on this clonotype: This may come from a read error, since a much larger clone is one base off. The V gene is TRBV28, the J gene TRBJ2-7, with D tentatively TRBD2 (7 bases). This CDR3 is 17 amino acids long. The germline CDR1 and CDR2 sequences are MDHEN and SYDVKM. V lost 2 bases and J lost 6, with 23 bases in between. This CDR3 is CASSLGRVTGRKAEQYF. The CDR3 DNA follows: TGTGCCAGCAGTTTAGGGAGGGTTACAGGGCGTAAGGCCGAGCAGTACTTC.

This clonotype has a count of ten or more. This chain connects TRBV20-1 to TRBJ1-3, with D possibly TRBD1 on 6 matching bases. V was trimmed by 3 bases and J by 8 bases, leaving 8 bases between them. Germline V CDR1 and CDR2: DFQATT, SNEGSKA (reference sequence). The CDR3 totals 11 residues. This CDR3 reads CSASRGDTIYF. The CDR3 DNA sequence: TGCAGTGCTAGCAGGGGTGACACCATATATTTT.

At least ten counts were recorded for this clonotype. This rearrangement joins TRBV7-9 to TRBJ2-3, with D perhaps matching TRBD2 (7 bases). V lost 5 bases and J lost 1, with 22 bases in between. From germline, CDR1 is SEHNR and CDR2 FQNEAQ (reference sequence). The CDR3 has 18 residues. The CDR3 is CASSLLPGGGGGTDTQYF. CDR3 nucleotide sequence: TGTGCCAGCAGCCTCCTCCCCGGTGGGGGGGGCGGCACAGATACGCAGTATTTT. The full variable domain, rest sourced from reference TRBV7-9 and TRBJ2-3, is DTGVSQNPRHKITKRGQNVTFRCDPISEHNRLYWYRQTLGQGPEFLTYFQNEAQLEKSRLLSDRFSAERPKGSFSTLEIQRTEQGDSAMYLCASSLLPGGGGGTDTQYFGPGTRLTVL.

This clonotype was found many times. J is TRBJ1-2 and V is TRBV12-5; D gene uncertain. The V and J ends lost 4 bases and 7 bases respectively, with 10 bases between them. CDR3 length equals 12 residues. From germline, CDR1 is LGHNT and CDR2 FRNRAP. The DNA for the CDR3 is TGTGCTAGTGGTTGGCCCGGCCTTGGCTACACCTTC. Translation gives CASGWPGLGYTF.

This clonotype was observed a handful of times. V is TRBV20-1 and J is TRBJ2-2, with D unresolved. Trimming took 8 bases from V and 2 from J, leaving 9 bases between them. There are 12 residues in the CDR3. CDR1 is DFQATT and CDR2 is SNEGSKA in the germline V gene (reference sequence). The CDR3 reads CSRRTNTGELFF. For the CDR3, the DNA is TGCAGTCGAAGAACAAACACCGGGGAGCTGTTTTTT.

This clonotype was recorded many times. This rearrangement joins TRBV5-8 to TRBJ2-7, with TRBD2 matching over 7 bases. From germline, CDR1 is SGHTS and CDR2 YDEGEE. CDR3 length equals 14 residues. The V segment lost 4 bases and the J segment 2 bases; nucleotides outside the gene matches: 6. This CDR3 is CASSPASGTYEQYF. For the CDR3, the DNA is TGTGCCAGCAGCCCGGCCAGCGGGACCTACGAGCAGTACTTC.

This chain uses TRBV20-1 with TRBJ2-5; 7 bases are a match to TRBD1. The CDR3 contains 16 residues. After removal of 3 bases from V and 5 bases from J, the junction contained 15 bases not matched to a gene. Germline V gene data show CDR1 as DFQATT and CDR2 as SNEGSKA (reference sequence). CDR3 sequence (DNA): TGCAGTGCTAGGGCCCTCTTACAGGGGTTAAGGGAGACCCAGTACTTC. Translated, it gives CSARALLQGLRETQYF.

This clonotype was detected once. A much bigger clone sits one base away, suggesting this may be a read error. This chain joins TRBV5-1 and TRBJ2-7; the match to TRBD1 covers 7 bases. In germline, CDR1 is SGHRS, CDR2 YFSETQ. This CDR3 is built from 15 residues. In DNA form, the CDR3 reads TGCACCAGCAGCTCGGGGACAGCTTATACCTACGAGCAGTACTTC. Translation gives CTSSSGTAYTYEQYF.

The genes are TRBV15 and TRBJ1-5; D possibly corresponds to TRBD1 (6 bases). The CDR3 runs to 14 residues. Trimming stripped 8 bases from V and 1 base from J, with 12 bases between. CDR1 is LNHNV, CDR2 YYDKDF, per germline (reference sequence). The CDR3 here is CATRGGNSNQPQHF. The DNA of the CDR3 is TGTGCCACCCGAGGGGGGAACAGCAATCAGCCCCAGCATTTT.

This clonotype has at least ten counts. The rearrangement links TRBV11-2 to TRBJ2-6; D may be TRBD1 or TRBD2 (5 bases each). This CDR3 has 18 amino acids. Trimming took off 2 bases at V and 3 bases at J, with 17 bases between the two ends. Germline CDR1 is SGHAT and CDR2 is FQNNGV. This CDR3 is CASSLRVGVRGGANVLTF. The CDR3 coding sequence is TGTGCCAGCAGCTTACGGGTAGGGGTTCGGGGTGGGGCCAACGTCCTGACTTTC.

This clonotype rates as medium-sized. V gene TRBV20-1 combines with J gene TRBJ1-2, with 9 bases that match TRBD1. There are 14 residues in the CDR3. Unmatched junction bases numbered 9, after V lost 6 bases and J lost 4 bases. Germline CDR1 DFQATT, CDR2 SNEGSKA (reference sequence). This CDR3 is CSAATGTGLYGYTF. The CDR3 nucleotides read TGCAGTGCAGCCACCGGGACAGGGCTCTATGGCTACACCTTC.

This clonotype showed up many times. This sequence joins TRBV10-3 and TRBJ2-7; 9 bases fit TRBD1. Germline assignment: CDR1 ENHRY and CDR2 SYGVKD. CDR3 length: 16 residues. J was trimmed by 3 bases and V by 6 bases; bases with no gene match: 12. The CDR3 spells CAISPRPGQGHYEQYF. In DNA form, the CDR3 reads TGTGCCATCAGCCCTCGACCGGGACAGGGTCACTACGAGCAGTACTTC.

This clonotype came up many times. The DNA for the CDR3 is TGTGCCAGCAGCCTGCAGGGGATTAATGAAAAACTGTTTTTT. Translating gives CASSLQGINEKLFF. The chain combines TRBV2 with TRBJ1-4, with TRBD1 as a possible D gene (6 bases). This CDR3 contains 14 residues. V shed 6 bases and J shed 4 bases, with 12 bases lying between them. CDR1 is SNHLY and CDR2 is FYNNEI in the germline V gene.

This clonotype was found many times. This chain links TRBV5-1 with TRBJ2-7; D is possibly TRBD1 (6 bases). The germline CDR1 and CDR2 sequences are SGHRS and YFSETQ. V shed 4 bases and J shed 3 bases, with 14 bases lying between them. The CDR3 covers 14 residues. The CDR3: CASSPSGQGYEQYF. In DNA form, the CDR3 reads TGCGCCAGCAGCCCTTCGGGACAAGGCTACGAGCAGTACTTC.

Comment on this clonotype: One end of the junction is discordant with germline, which a read error may explain. The chain has TRBV7-7 and TRBJ2-1; a possible D gene is TRBD2 (7 bases). Looked up from germline, CDR1 is SSHAT and CDR2 is FNYEAQ (reference sequence). The CDR3 spans 14 residues. The CDR3 DNA is TGTGCTAGCAGCTTAGCCGGCGGGGGCTATGAGCAGTTCTTC. As protein: CASSLAGGGYEQFF.

Worth noting for this clonotype: This may arise from a read error, as a much more abundant clone is one base away. The chain is built from TRBV19 and TRBJ2-2; 10 positions agree with TRBD2. Germline-derived CDR1 and CDR2 are LNHDA and SQIVND (reference sequence). The CDR3 runs to 18 residues. CDR3 region: CTSGKGLAKPKNTGELFF. The CDR3 DNA reads TGTACCAGTGGGAAGGGACTAGCGAAACCTAAGAACACCGGGGAGCTGTTTTTT.

This clonotype has at least ten counts. J is TRBJ2-5 and V is TRBV2; D ambiguous. V lost 7 bases, J lost 5 bases, and 8 bases lay in between. In germline, CDR1 is SNHLY, CDR2 FYNNEI. This CDR3 comprises 11 residues. This CDR3 is CASTVAETQYF. CDR3 coding DNA: TGTGCCAGCACCGTAGCTGAGACCCAGTACTTC.

This clonotype was seen at least ten times. The chain employs TRBV10-3 and TRBJ1-2, with D tentatively TRBD1 (5 bases). This CDR3 contains 14 residues. Trimming left V 0 bases short and J 4 bases short, with 9 bases between. Germline V gene lookup returns CDR1 ENHRY and CDR2 SYGVKD. The CDR3 DNA is TGTGCCATCAGTGAGTCAAGGGGTCCCTATGGCTACACCTTC. Its translation is CAISESRGPYGYTF.

This clonotype appeared many times. The CDR3 region has the DNA TGTGCCACCAGTGTTCGGACAGAGAAAAGCAATCAGCCCCAGCATTTT. It is translated as CATSVRTEKSNQPQHF. The genes are TRBV24-1 and TRBJ1-5; perhaps TRBD1 as D (6 bases). V was clipped by 5 bases and J by 1 base, with 14 bases between them. Germline values: CDR1 KGHDR, CDR2 SFDVKD. There are 16 residues in the CDR3.

This clonotype was observed many times. The CDR3 region has the DNA TGCGCCAGCAAAACGGACAGCTCTGGAAACACCATATATTTT. Translated, it gives CASKTDSSGNTIYF. This chain connects TRBV5-1 to TRBJ1-3; perhaps TRBD1 as D (6 bases). Trimming cost V 6 bases and J 0 bases, with 10 bases left between them. Germline CDR1 is SGHRS and CDR2 is YFSETQ. CDR3 size: 14 residues.